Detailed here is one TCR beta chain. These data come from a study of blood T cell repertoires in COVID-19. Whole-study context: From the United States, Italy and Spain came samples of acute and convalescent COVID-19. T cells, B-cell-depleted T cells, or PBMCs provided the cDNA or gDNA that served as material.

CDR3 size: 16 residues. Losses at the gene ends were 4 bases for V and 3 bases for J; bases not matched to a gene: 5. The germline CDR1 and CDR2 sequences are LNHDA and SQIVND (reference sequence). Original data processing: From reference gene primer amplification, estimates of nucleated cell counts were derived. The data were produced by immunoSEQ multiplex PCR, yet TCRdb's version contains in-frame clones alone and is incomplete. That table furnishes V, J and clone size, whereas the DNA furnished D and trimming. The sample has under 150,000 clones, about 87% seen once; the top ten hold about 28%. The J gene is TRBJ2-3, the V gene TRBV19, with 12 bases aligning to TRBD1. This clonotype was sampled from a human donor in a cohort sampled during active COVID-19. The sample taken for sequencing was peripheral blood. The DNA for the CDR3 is TGTGCCAGTAGTAAGGGACAGGGGGCAAGTACAGATACGCAGTATTTT. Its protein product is CASSKGQGASTDTQYF. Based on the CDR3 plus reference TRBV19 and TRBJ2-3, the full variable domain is DGGITQSPKYLFRKEGQNVTLSCEQNLNHDAMYWYRQDPGQGLRLIYYSQIVNDFQKGDIAEGYSVSREKKESFPLTVTSAQKNPTAFYLCASSKGQGASTDTQYFGPGTRLTVL.